Listed below are T cell receptor beta chains from one sample, sequenced in a study of blood T cell repertoires in COVID-19. Assay: immunoSEQ multiplex PCR; the TCRdb copy retains only in-frame clones and omits some. The sample carries nearly 300,000 clones, about 88% recorded once. The material sequenced was peripheral blood. Receptors were obtained from a human donor with COVID-19, enrolled during active disease. The donor label of this sample is uncertain. CDR3s include the opening cysteine and the closing phenylalanine or tryptophan. The D gene is left open where the match is weak. Clone size is not always given. Where it is, it says once, few, many or a class for expanded clones.

v_call	cdr3_length	clone_size	j_call	d_call	cdr3_aa	cdr3_nt
TRBV7-2	13	-	TRBJ1-2	-	CASSPDRLYGYTF	TGTGCCAGCAGCCCGGACAGACTTTATGGCTACACCTTC
TRBV28	16	-	TRBJ2-7	TRBD2	CASSSPRTSGRGEQYF	TGTGCCAGCAGTTCCCCGAGGACTAGCGGGAGAGGCGAGCAGTACTTC
TRBV29-1	14	once	TRBJ2-1	TRBD2	CSVVAGGFYNEQFF	TGCAGCGTTGTGGCGGGAGGGTTCTACAATGAGCAGTTCTTC
TRBV19	12	-	TRBJ1-2	-	CASSHAGIGYTF	TGTGCCAGTAGTCACGCAGGGATCGGCTACACCTTC
TRBV7-4	15	-	TRBJ2-7	TRBD1	CASSRGQGGSAEQYF	TGTGCCAGCAGCAGGGGACAGGGGGGATCTGCCGAGCAGTACTTC
TRBV27	13	-	TRBJ1-2	-	CASSLGGLYGYTF	TGTGCCAGCAGTTTAGGGGGCCTCTATGGCTACACCTTC
TRBV5-1	15	-	TRBJ2-3	TRBD1	CASSLDRADADTQYF	TGCGCCAGCAGCTTAGACAGGGCGGACGCAGATACGCAGTATTTT
TRBV27	13	-	TRBJ2-1	-	CASTSGSYNEQFF	TGTGCCAGCACCAGCGGATCCTACAATGAGCAGTTCTTC
TRBV5-1	15	-	TRBJ2-1	-	CASSAFTSRSNEQFF	TGCGCCAGCAGCGCCTTTACTAGTAGGTCCAATGAGCAGTTCTTC
TRBV19	16	-	TRBJ2-7	-	CASSIQKGGGRNEQYF	TGTGCCAGTAGTATCCAGAAAGGAGGGGGCCGTAACGAGCAGTACTTC
TRBV19	19	once	TRBJ2-6	TRBD2	CASSTQIAGGLTGANVLTF	TGTGCCAGTAGTACCCAGATAGCGGGGGGCTTGACAGGGGCCAACGTCCTGACTTTC
TRBV7-3	16	-	TRBJ2-2	TRBD2	CASSPRLAGDTGELFF	TGTGCCAGCAGCCCACGACTAGCTGGGGACACCGGGGAGCTGTTTTTT
TRBV11-2	14	once	TRBJ1-1	-	CASSFSSRDFEAFF	TGTGCCAGCAGCTTTTCGTCCCGGGACTTTGAAGCTTTCTTT
TRBV10-2	18	-	TRBJ1-1	TRBD1	CASSESWRRGQMDTEAFF	TGCGCCAGCAGTGAGTCATGGAGGAGGGGGCAGATGGACACTGAAGCTTTCTTT
TRBV2	18	-	TRBJ2-5	TRBD2	CASRRTSGRGNPTETQYF	TGTGCCAGCAGGCGGACTAGCGGGAGGGGCAACCCTACGGAGACCCAGTACTTC
TRBV6-6	14	-	TRBJ1-1	-	CASSYRGVNTEAFF	TGTGCCAGCAGTTATCGGGGGGTGAACACTGAAGCTTTCTTT
TRBV6-6	16	-	TRBJ2-2	TRBD2	CASSGTSVSNTGELFF	TGTGCCAGCTCCGGGACTAGCGTATCGAACACCGGGGAGCTGTTTTTT
TRBV4-3	15	-	TRBJ1-2	-	CASSQDEKGNYGYTF	TGCGCCAGCAGCCAAGATGAAAAGGGGAACTATGGCTACACCTTC
TRBV30	13	-	TRBJ1-3	-	CAWSVPRGNTIYF	TGTGCCTGGAGTGTACCTCGGGGAAACACCATATATTTT
TRBV19	14	once	TRBJ2-7	TRBD2	CASSIGLGPREQYF	TGTGCCAGTAGTATCGGACTAGGCCCTCGCGAGCAGTACTTC
TRBV19	13	once	TRBJ2-7	TRBD2	CASSIPSGYEQYF	TGTGCCAGTAGTATTCCTAGCGGGTACGAGCAGTACTTC
TRBV7-9	15	-	TRBJ1-1	TRBD1	CASSLSGGYSTEAFF	TGTGCCAGCAGCTTATCAGGGGGCTATAGCACTGAAGCTTTCTTT
TRBV2	18	-	TRBJ2-5	TRBD2	CASSVVSSSGSTLETQYF	TGTGCCAGCAGTGTCGTTTCATCTAGCGGGAGCACTCTAGAGACCCAGTACTTC
TRBV3-1/TRBV3-2	12	-	TRBJ2-3	-	CASSTRLDTQYF	TGTGCCAGCAGCACTCGATTAGATACGCAGTATTTT
TRBV27	15	-	TRBJ2-3	TRBD1	CASSFGQATTDTQYF	TGTGCCAGCAGTTTCGGACAGGCCACCACAGATACGCAGTATTTT
TRBV20-1	11	-	TRBJ1-3	-	CSATSGNTIYF	TGCAGTGCTACGTCTGGAAACACCATATATTTT
TRBV18	15	-	TRBJ2-7	TRBD1	CASSSRQGGPTEQYF	TGTGCCAGCTCATCCCGACAGGGCGGGCCTACCGAGCAGTACTTC
TRBV12-3/TRBV12-4	12	-	TRBJ2-5	TRBD2	CACSGIGETQYF	TGTGCCTGTAGCGGGATAGGAGAGACCCAGTACTTC
TRBV9	16	-	TRBJ2-3	TRBD2	CASSVAEGLAGGTQYF	TGTGCCAGCAGCGTAGCTGAAGGACTAGCGGGGGGTACGCAGTATTTT
TRBV3-1/TRBV3-2	17	-	TRBJ2-7	TRBD2	CASSPGTSGRLTYEQYF	TGTGCCAGCAGCCCCGGGACTAGCGGGAGGCTGACCTACGAGCAGTACTTC
TRBV27	18	-	TRBJ2-6	TRBD2	CASQVRREGRSGANVLTF	TGTGCCAGCCAAGTCCGGAGGGAGGGCCGCTCTGGGGCCAACGTCCTGACTTTC
TRBV30	15	-	TRBJ1-2	-	CAWSRQRIDRPLYTF	TGTGCCTGGAGTCGGCAAAGAATAGACAGGCCCCTCTACACCTTC
TRBV2	15	-	TRBJ2-5	TRBD2	CASSEAGTKQETQYF	TGTGCCAGCAGTGAAGCGGGGACTAAACAAGAGACCCAGTACTTC
TRBV4-1	17	-	TRBJ2-1	-	CASSQDHPGVGYNEQFF	TGCGCCAGCAGCCAAGATCATCCGGGAGTAGGTTACAATGAGCAGTTCTTC
TRBV4-2	16	-	TRBJ2-1	TRBD2	CASSQAGGRGYNEQFF	TGTGCCAGCAGCCAAGCCGGCGGGAGGGGCTACAATGAGCAGTTCTTC
TRBV5-1	15	-	TRBJ1-3	-	CASSLAQGIGNTIYF	TGCGCCAGCAGCTTGGCGCAGGGGATTGGAAACACCATATATTTT
TRBV19	17	-	TRBJ1-1	-	CASDPGGEVPRWTEAFF	TGTGCCAGTGACCCTGGGGGGGAGGTTCCGCGCTGGACTGAAGCTTTCTTT
TRBV6-5	14	-	TRBJ1-3	-	CASSPGEAGNTIYF	TGTGCCAGCAGTCCAGGGGAAGCTGGAAACACCATATATTTT
TRBV19	15	-	TRBJ1-2	-	CASSIPPTANYGYTF	TGTGCCAGTAGTATACCCCCGACAGCTAACTATGGCTACACCTTC
TRBV11-1	16	-	TRBJ2-7	TRBD2	CASSQLTSGSSYEQYF	TGTGCCAGCAGCCAACTAACTAGCGGGAGCTCCTACGAGCAGTACTTC